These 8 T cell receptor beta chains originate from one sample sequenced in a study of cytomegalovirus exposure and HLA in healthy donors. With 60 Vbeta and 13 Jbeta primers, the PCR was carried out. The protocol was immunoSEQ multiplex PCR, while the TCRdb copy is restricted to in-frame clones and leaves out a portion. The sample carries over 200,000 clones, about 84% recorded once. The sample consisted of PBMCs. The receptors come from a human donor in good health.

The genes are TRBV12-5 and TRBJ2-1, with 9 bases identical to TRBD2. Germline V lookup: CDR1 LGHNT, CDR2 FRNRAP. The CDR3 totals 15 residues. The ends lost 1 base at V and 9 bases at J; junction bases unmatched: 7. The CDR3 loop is CASGLGAGGVTEQFF. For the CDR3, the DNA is TGTGCTAGTGGTTTGGGAGCGGGAGGTGTTACTGAGCAGTTCTTC. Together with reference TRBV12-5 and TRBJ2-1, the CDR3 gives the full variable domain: DARVTQTPRHKVTEMGQEVTMRCQPILGHNTVFWYRQTMMQGLELLAYFRNRAPLDDSGMPKDRFSAEMPDATLATLKIQPSEPRDSAVYFCASGLGAGGVTEQFFGPGTRLTVL.

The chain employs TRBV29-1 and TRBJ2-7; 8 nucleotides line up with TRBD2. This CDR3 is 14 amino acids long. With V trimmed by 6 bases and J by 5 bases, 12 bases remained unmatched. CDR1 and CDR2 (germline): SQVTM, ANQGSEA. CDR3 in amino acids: CSVTPGLEADEQYF. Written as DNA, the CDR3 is TGCAGCGTCACCCCGGGACTAGAGGCAGACGAGCAGTACTTC.

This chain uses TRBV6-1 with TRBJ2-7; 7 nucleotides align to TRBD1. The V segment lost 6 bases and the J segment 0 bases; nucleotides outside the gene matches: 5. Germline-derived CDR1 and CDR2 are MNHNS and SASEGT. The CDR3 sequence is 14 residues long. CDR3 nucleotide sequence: TGTGCCAGCAGAGGGACAGCGACCTCCTACGAGCAGTACTTC. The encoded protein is CASRGTATSYEQYF.

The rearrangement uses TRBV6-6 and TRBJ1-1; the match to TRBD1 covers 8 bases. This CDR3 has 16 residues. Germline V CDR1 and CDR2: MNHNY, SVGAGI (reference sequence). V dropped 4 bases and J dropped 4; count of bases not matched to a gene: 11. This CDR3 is CASSLLGIQGGTEAFF. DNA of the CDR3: TGTGCCAGCAGTTTACTCGGGATACAGGGGGGCACTGAAGCTTTCTTT.

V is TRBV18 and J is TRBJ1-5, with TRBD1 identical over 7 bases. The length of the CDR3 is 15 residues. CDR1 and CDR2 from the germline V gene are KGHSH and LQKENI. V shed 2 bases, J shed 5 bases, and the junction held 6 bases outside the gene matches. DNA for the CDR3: TGTGCCAGCTCACCAACTGACAGGGCATATCAGCCCCAGCATTTT. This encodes CASSPTDRAYQPQHF.

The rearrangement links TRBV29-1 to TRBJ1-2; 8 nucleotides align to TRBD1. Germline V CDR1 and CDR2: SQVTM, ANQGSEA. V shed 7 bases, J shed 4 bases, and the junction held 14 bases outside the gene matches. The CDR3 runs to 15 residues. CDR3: CSAISFRTGSYGYTF. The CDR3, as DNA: TGCAGCGCAATTTCCTTCCGGACAGGGAGCTATGGCTACACCTTC.

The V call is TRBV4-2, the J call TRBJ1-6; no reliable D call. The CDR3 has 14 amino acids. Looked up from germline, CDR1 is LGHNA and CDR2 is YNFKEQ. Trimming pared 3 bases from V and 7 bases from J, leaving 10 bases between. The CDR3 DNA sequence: TGTGCCAGCAGCCATGCGGGTCTCAATTCACCCCTCCACTTT. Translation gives CASSHAGLNSPLHF.

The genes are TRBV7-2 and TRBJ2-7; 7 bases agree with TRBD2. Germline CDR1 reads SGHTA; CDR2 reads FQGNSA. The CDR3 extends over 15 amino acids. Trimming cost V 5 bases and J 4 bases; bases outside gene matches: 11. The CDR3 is CASSIAAGAMYEQYF. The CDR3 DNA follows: TGTGCCAGCAGCATCGCTGCGGGAGCTATGTACGAGCAGTACTTC.